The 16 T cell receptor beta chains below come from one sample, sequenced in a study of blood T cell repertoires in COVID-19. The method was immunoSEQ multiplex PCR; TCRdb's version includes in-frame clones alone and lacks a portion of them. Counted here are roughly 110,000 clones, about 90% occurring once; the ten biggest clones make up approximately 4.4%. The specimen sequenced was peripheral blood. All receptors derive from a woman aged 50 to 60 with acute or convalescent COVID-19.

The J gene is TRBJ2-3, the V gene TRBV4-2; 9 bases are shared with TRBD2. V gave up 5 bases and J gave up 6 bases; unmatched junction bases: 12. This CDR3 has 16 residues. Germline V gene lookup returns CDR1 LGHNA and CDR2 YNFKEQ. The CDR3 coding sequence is TGTGCCAGCAGCACATCCGGGACTAGCTCCCTGGATACGCAGTATTTT. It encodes CASSTSGTSSLDTQYF.

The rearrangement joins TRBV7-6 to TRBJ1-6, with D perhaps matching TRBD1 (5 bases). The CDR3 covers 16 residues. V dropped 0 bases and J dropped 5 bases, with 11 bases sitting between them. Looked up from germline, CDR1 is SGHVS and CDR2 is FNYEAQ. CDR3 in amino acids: CASSLAGGTNNSPLHF. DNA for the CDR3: TGTGCCAGCAGCTTAGCGGGGGGGACGAATAATTCACCCCTCCACTTT.

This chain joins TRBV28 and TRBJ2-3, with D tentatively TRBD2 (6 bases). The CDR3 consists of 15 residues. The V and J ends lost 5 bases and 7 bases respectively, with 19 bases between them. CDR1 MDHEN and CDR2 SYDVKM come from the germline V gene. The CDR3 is CASSPGLSISNTQYF. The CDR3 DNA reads TGTGCCAGCAGTCCCGGACTAAGTATTTCGAATACGCAGTATTTT.

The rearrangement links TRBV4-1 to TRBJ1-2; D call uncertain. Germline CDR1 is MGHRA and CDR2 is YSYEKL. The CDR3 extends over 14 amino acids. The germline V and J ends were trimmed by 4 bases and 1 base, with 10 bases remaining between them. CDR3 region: CASSLGEINYGYTF. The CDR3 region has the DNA TGCGCCAGCAGCCTGGGAGAGATTAACTATGGCTACACCTTC.

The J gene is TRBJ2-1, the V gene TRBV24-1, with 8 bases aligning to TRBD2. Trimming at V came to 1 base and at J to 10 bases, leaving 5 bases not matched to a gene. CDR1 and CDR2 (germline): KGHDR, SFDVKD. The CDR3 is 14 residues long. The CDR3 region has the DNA TGTGCCACCAGTGATTTCCAGGGACTAGAGGAGCAGTTCTTC. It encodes CATSDFQGLEEQFF.

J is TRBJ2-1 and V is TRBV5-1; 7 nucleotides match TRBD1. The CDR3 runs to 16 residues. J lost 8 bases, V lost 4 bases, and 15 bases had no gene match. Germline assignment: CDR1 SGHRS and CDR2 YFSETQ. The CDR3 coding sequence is TGCGCCAGCAGCCCGTGGCGAGGGGGCGGGTTGGATGAGCAGTTCTTC. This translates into CASSPWRGGGLDEQFF.

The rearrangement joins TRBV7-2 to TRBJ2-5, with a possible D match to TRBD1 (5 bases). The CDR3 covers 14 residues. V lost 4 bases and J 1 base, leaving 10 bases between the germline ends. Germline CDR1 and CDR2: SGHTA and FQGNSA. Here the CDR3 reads CASSSRQIQETQYF. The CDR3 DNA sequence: TGTGCCAGCAGCTCCCGACAGATCCAAGAGACCCAGTACTTC.

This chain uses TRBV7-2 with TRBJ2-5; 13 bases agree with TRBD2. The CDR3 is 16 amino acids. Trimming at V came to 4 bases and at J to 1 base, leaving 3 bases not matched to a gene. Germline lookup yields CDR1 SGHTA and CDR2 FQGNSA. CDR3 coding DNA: TGTGCCAGCAGCTCGGGACTAGCGGGGTTCCAAGAGACCCAGTACTTC. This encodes CASSSGLAGFQETQYF.

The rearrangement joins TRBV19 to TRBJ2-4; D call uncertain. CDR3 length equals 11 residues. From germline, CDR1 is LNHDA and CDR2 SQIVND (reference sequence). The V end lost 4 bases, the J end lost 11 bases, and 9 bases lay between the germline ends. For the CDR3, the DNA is TGTGCCAGTAGTACGAAAGCCGTTCAGTACTTC. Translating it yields CASSTKAVQYF.

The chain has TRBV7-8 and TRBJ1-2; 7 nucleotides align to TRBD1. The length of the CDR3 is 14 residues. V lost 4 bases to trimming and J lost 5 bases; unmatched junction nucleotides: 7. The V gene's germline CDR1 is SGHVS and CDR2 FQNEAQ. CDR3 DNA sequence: TGTGCCAGCAGCTCCTCAGGGGGTGGTTATGGCTACACCTTC. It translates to CASSSSGGGYGYTF.

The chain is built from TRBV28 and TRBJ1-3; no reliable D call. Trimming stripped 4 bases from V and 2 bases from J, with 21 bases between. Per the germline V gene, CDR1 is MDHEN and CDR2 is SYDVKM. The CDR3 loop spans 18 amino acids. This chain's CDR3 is CASSSINEPRSPGNTIYF. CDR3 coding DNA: TGTGCCAGCAGTTCCATAAACGAACCGAGGAGCCCTGGAAACACCATATATTTT.

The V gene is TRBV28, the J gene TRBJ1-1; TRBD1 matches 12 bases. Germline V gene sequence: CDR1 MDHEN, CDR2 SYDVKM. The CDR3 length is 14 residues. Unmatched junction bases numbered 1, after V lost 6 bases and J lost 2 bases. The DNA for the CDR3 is TGTGCCAGCAGGGGACAGGGGGCTAACACTGAAGCTTTCTTT. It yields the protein CASRGQGANTEAFF.

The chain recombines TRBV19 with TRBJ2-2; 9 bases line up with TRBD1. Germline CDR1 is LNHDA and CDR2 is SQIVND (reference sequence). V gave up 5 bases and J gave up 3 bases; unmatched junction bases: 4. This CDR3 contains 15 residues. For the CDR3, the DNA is TGTGCCAGTAGTCTCCGGACAGGGGACACCGGGGAGCTGTTTTTT. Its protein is CASSLRTGDTGELFF.

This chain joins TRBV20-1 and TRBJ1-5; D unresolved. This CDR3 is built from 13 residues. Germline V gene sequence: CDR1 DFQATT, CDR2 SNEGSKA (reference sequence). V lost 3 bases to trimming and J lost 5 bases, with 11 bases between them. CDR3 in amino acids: CSASSGNDQPQHF. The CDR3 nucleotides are TGCAGTGCTAGTTCGGGGAACGATCAGCCCCAGCATTTT.

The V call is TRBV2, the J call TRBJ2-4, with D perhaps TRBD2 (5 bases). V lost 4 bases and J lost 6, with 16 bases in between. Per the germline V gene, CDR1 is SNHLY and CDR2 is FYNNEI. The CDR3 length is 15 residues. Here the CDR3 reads CASSGLRSSGNIQYF. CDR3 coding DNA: TGTGCCAGCAGTGGACTTCGCTCCAGCGGAAACATTCAGTACTTC.

In nucleotides, the CDR3 is TGTGCCAGCAGCGTATCGGGACAGGGGAATCATGGCTACACCTTC. It codes for CASSVSGQGNHGYTF. This chain connects TRBV28 to TRBJ1-2, with 10 bases that match TRBD1. The length of the CDR3 is 15 residues. V lost 6 bases, J lost 6 bases, and 10 bases stayed unmatched. Germline V CDR1 and CDR2: MDHEN, SYDVKM.